This T cell receptor beta chain was sequenced during a study of T cell responses to AZD1222 COVID-19 vaccine. In regard to this clone: Its antigen is unidentified.

Some second doses came at about 4 weeks and others at about 12 weeks; these were pooled. Germline V gives CDR1 SEHNR, CDR2 FQNEAQ (reference sequence). V gave up 3 bases and J gave up 5 bases; unmatched junction bases: 6. This CDR3 has 15 residues. TCRdb's table, derived via immunoSEQ multiplex PCR, lists solely in-frame clones and lacks some. The sample consists of nearly 95,000 clones, 80% to 90% of them appearing once. General observations from the study: CD4 TCRs associated with vaccination spanned spike, dominating at 160-218 and 743-854. The study sampled repertoires only after the peak T cell response. The donor group comprised mostly white British people and more females; the analysis possibly underestimated clonal diversity.

Sequenced material: peripheral blood, taken 28 days after the second AZD1222 dose. This chain uses TRBV7-9 with TRBJ1-5; TRBD1 agrees at 8 bases. This TCR derives from an adult who received the AZD1222 COVID-19 vaccine. The CDR3 region has the DNA TGTGCCAGCAGCTTGGGGGACAGGACTGATCAGCCCCAGCATTTT. Translated, it gives CASSLGDRTDQPQHF. Full variable domain (outside the CDR3, taken from reference TRBV7-9 and TRBJ1-5): DTGVSQNPRHKITKRGQNVTFRCDPISEHNRLYWYRQTLGQGPEFLTYFQNEAQLEKSRLLSDRFSAERPKGSFSTLEIQRTEQGDSAMYLCASSLGDRTDQPQHFGDGTRLSIL.